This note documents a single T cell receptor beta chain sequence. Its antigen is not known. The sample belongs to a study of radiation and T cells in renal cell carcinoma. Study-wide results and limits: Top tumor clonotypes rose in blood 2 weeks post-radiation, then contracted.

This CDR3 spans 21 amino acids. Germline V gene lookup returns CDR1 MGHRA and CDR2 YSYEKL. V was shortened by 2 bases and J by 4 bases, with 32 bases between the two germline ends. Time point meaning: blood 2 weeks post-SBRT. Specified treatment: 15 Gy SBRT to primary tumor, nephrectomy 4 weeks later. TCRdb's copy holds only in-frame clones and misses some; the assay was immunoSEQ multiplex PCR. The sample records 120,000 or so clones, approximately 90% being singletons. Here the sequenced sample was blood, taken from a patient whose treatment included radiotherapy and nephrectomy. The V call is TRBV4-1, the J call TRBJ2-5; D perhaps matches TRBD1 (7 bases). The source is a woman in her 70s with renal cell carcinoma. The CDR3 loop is CASSQSLTAGQSSPRRETQYF. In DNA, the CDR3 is TGCGCCAGCAGCCAATCCCTAACCGCGGGACAGTCAAGCCCCAGACGAGAGACCCAGTACTTC.